Listed below are T cell receptor beta chains from one sample, sequenced in a study of cytomegalovirus exposure and HLA in healthy donors. The protocol was immunoSEQ multiplex PCR, while the TCRdb copy is restricted to in-frame clones and leaves out a portion. The repertoire holds 100,000 to 150,000 clones, with roughly 70% as singletons. Sequencing input: PBMCs. These TCRs come from a man aged 35 to 55 in good health and CMV-seropositive. Each CDR3 is given with its conserved first and last residue. Each record gives: J gene, D gene, V gene, clone size, CDR3 protein, CDR3 DNA. D genes are given only for firm matches. Clone size is shown for a subset of rows, as once, few, many or a class of expanded clone.

j_gene: TRBJ2-5; d_gene: TRBD1; v_gene: TRBV30; abundance: few; CDR3aa: CAWDQGQGSQETQYF; CDR3nt: TGTGCCTGGGACCAGGGACAGGGGAGTCAAGAGACCCAGTACTTC
j_gene: TRBJ1-1; d_gene: -; v_gene: TRBV19; abundance: -; CDR3aa: CASSIPGKNTEAFF; CDR3nt: TGTGCCAGTAGTATTCCGGGGAAGAACACTGAAGCTTTCTTT
j_gene: TRBJ2-1; d_gene: -; v_gene: TRBV5-6; abundance: -; CDR3aa: CASSWDRGLAGGGEQFF; CDR3nt: TGTGCCAGCAGCTGGGACAGGGGGCTAGCGGGGGGCGGTGAGCAGTTCTTC
j_gene: TRBJ1-4; d_gene: -; v_gene: TRBV7-2; abundance: -; CDR3aa: CASSLGGRRGELFF; CDR3nt: TGTGCCAGCAGCTTAGGAGGGCGACGTGGAGAACTGTTTTTT
j_gene: TRBJ2-5; d_gene: TRBD2; v_gene: TRBV7-2; abundance: -; CDR3aa: CASRGGGETQYF; CDR3nt: TGTGCCAGCAGGGGCGGGGGGGAGACCCAGTACTTC
j_gene: TRBJ2-7; d_gene: -; v_gene: TRBV6-5; abundance: -; CDR3aa: CASRPEADYEQYF; CDR3nt: TGTGCCAGCAGACCCGAGGCGGACTACGAGCAGTACTTC
j_gene: TRBJ2-7; d_gene: TRBD2; v_gene: TRBV25-1; abundance: few; CDR3aa: CASTPGAGVEPYEQYF; CDR3nt: TGTGCCAGCACTCCAGGAGCGGGGGTGGAGCCTTACGAGCAGTACTTC
j_gene: TRBJ2-7; d_gene: -; v_gene: TRBV6-1; abundance: -; CDR3aa: CATLFRVSYEQYF; CDR3nt: TGTGCCACCTTATTCCGGGTCTCCTACGAGCAGTACTTC
j_gene: TRBJ2-3; d_gene: TRBD2; v_gene: TRBV6-1; abundance: -; CDR3aa: CASSMAGDSDTQYF; CDR3nt: TGTGCCAGCAGTATGGCGGGGGATTCAGATACGCAGTATTTT
j_gene: TRBJ1-5; d_gene: TRBD1; v_gene: TRBV28; abundance: -; CDR3aa: CASSKTQGVNQPQHF; CDR3nt: TGTGCCAGCAGCAAAACACAGGGGGTAAATCAGCCCCAGCATTTT
j_gene: TRBJ1-2; d_gene: TRBD1; v_gene: TRBV28; abundance: -; CDR3aa: CASSSTGGGYYGYTF; CDR3nt: TGTGCCAGCAGCTCCACAGGGGGCGGATACTATGGCTACACCTTC
j_gene: TRBJ2-7; d_gene: TRBD2; v_gene: TRBV9; abundance: -; CDR3aa: CASSVLAGGSYEQYF; CDR3nt: TGTGCCAGCAGCGTTTTAGCGGGGGGCTCCTACGAGCAGTACTTC
j_gene: TRBJ2-5; d_gene: TRBD2; v_gene: TRBV11-1; abundance: -; CDR3aa: CASSFIAGGLETQYF; CDR3nt: TGTGCCAGCAGCTTTATTGCGGGGGGGCTTGAGACCCAGTACTTC
j_gene: TRBJ2-2; d_gene: -; v_gene: TRBV5-1; abundance: -; CDR3aa: CASSLTPGLAGELFF; CDR3nt: TGCGCCAGCAGCCTGACTCCAGGGCTGGCCGGGGAGCTGTTTTTT
j_gene: TRBJ2-5; d_gene: TRBD2; v_gene: TRBV5-1; abundance: -; CDR3aa: CASSLDTSGRAGETQYF; CDR3nt: TGCGCCAGCAGCTTGGATACTAGCGGGAGGGCCGGGGAGACCCAGTACTTC
j_gene: TRBJ2-5; d_gene: TRBD1; v_gene: TRBV5-4; abundance: -; CDR3aa: CASSPVTGASETQYF; CDR3nt: TGTGCCAGCAGCCCCGTGACAGGGGCGTCAGAGACCCAGTACTTC
j_gene: TRBJ1-6; d_gene: TRBD1; v_gene: TRBV7-2; abundance: -; CDR3aa: CASSLSAGGNSPLHF; CDR3nt: TGTGCCAGCAGCTTATCTGCAGGGGGGAATTCACCCCTCCACTTT
j_gene: TRBJ1-1; d_gene: TRBD1; v_gene: TRBV29-1; abundance: -; CDR3aa: CSGWDRQNTEAFF; CDR3nt: TGCAGCGGTTGGGACAGGCAGAACACTGAAGCTTTCTTT
j_gene: TRBJ1-3; d_gene: -; v_gene: TRBV5-6; abundance: -; CDR3aa: CASSLGPASGNTIYF; CDR3nt: TGTGCCAGCAGCTTGGGGCCAGCGTCTGGAAACACCATATATTTT
j_gene: TRBJ2-1; d_gene: TRBD2; v_gene: TRBV7-9; abundance: -; CDR3aa: CASSKSGGSYNEQFF; CDR3nt: TGTGCCAGCAGCAAGAGCGGGGGGTCGTACAATGAGCAGTTCTTC
j_gene: TRBJ1-3; d_gene: -; v_gene: TRBV6-1; abundance: few; CDR3aa: CASSELLTESSGNTIYF; CDR3nt: TGTGCCAGCAGTGAATTGCTAACAGAGAGCTCTGGAAACACCATATATTTT
j_gene: TRBJ1-5; d_gene: -; v_gene: TRBV30; abundance: -; CDR3aa: CACQTGSNQPQHF; CDR3nt: TGTGCCTGCCAGACAGGTAGCAATCAGCCCCAGCATTTT
j_gene: TRBJ2-2; d_gene: -; v_gene: TRBV7-2; abundance: -; CDR3aa: CASNPRDTGELFF; CDR3nt: TGTGCCAGCAATCCTCGCGACACCGGGGAGCTGTTTTTT
j_gene: TRBJ1-2; d_gene: -; v_gene: TRBV29-1; abundance: -; CDR3aa: CSVEDRGSRTNYGYTF; CDR3nt: TGCAGCGTTGAAGATAGGGGGAGCAGAACTAACTATGGCTACACCTTC
j_gene: TRBJ2-7; d_gene: TRBD1; v_gene: TRBV19; abundance: -; CDR3aa: CATKGQGAPYEQYF; CDR3nt: TGTGCCACCAAAGGACAGGGGGCCCCCTACGAGCAGTACTTC